The T cell receptor beta chain described here comes from a study of cytomegalovirus exposure and HLA in healthy donors. This CDR3 contains 15 residues. Trimming removed 6 bases from V and 3 bases from J; junction bases left unmatched: 7. Germline lookup yields CDR1 MNHEY and CDR2 SVGAGI. This PCR relied on a set of 60 Vbeta primers and 13 Jbeta primers. TCRdb's copy holds only in-frame clones and misses some; the assay was immunoSEQ multiplex PCR. The data show 130,000 or so clones, under 70% seen once. The chain combines TRBV6-5 with TRBJ1-1, with TRBD1 matching over 10 bases. This TCR was recovered from a young man in good health and CMV-seronegative. Sequencing input: PBMCs. CDR3 loop: CASRVGQGVYTEAFF. The CDR3 bases are TGTGCCAGCAGGGTCGGACAGGGGGTGTACACTGAAGCTTTCTTT.